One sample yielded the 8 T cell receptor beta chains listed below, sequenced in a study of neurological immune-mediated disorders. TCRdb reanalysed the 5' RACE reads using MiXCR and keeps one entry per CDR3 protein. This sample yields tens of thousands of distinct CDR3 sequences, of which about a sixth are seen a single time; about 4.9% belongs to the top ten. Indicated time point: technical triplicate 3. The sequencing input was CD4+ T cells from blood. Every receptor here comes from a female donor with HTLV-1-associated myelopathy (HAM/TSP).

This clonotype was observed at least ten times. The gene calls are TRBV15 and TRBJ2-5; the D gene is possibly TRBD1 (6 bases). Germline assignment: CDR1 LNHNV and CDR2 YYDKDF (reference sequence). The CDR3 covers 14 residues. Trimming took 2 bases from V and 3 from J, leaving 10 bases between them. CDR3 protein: CATSRTDRKETQYF. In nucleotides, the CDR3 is TGTGCCACCAGCAGAACGGACAGAAAAGAGACCCAGTACTTC.

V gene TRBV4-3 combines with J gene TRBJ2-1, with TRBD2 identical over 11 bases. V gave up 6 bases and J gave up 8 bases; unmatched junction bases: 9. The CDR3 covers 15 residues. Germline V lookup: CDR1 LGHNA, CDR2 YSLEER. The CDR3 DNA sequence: TGCGCCAGCAGTCTGGAGTCTAGCGGGGGGTATGAGCAGTTCTTC. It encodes CASSLESSGGYEQFF.

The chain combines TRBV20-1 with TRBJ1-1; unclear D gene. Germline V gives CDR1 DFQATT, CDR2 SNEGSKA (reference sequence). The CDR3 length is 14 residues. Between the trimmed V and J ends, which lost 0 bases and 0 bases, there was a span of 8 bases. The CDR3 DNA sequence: TGCAGTGCTAGAGACCAGACGTTGAACACTGAAGCTTTCTTT. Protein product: CSARDQTLNTEAFF.

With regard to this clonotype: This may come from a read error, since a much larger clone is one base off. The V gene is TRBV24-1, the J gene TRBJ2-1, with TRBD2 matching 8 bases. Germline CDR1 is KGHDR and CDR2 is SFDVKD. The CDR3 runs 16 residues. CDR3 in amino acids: CATSDLREGPYNEQLF. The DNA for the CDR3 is TGTGCCACCAGTGATTTGCGGGAGGGCCCCTACAATGAGCAGCTCTTC.

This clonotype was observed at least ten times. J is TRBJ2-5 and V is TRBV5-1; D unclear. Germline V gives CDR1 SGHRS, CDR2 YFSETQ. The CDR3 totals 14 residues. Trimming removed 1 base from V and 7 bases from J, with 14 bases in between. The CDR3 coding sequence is TGCGCCAGCAGCTTGCCGGAACTCCCGGGGACCCAGTACTTC. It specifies CASSLPELPGTQYF. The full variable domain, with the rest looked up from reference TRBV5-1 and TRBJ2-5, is KAGVTQTPRYLIKTRGQQVTLSCSPISGHRSVSWYQQTPGQGLQFLFEYFSETQRNKGNFPGRFSGRQFSNSRSEMNVSTLELGDSALYLCASSLPELPGTQYFGPGTRLLVL.

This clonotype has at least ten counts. The CDR3 nucleotides read TGTGCCAGCAGCCTACAGGTTTCCGCAGATACGCAGTATTTT. This codes for CASSLQVSADTQYF. The gene calls are TRBV7-8 and TRBJ2-3; D may be TRBD1 (5 bases). Germline V lookup: CDR1 SGHVS, CDR2 FQNEAQ. This CDR3 spans 14 amino acids. V was pared by 5 bases and J by 4 bases, with 13 bases between.

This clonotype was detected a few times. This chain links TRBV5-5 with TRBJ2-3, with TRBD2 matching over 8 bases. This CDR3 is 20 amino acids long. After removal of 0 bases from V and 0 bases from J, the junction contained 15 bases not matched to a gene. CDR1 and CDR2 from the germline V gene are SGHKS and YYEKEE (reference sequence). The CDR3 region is CASSLVGREVAGSSTDTQYF. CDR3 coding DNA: TGTGCCAGCAGCTTGGTCGGCAGGGAGGTAGCGGGGTCTAGCACAGATACGCAGTATTTT.

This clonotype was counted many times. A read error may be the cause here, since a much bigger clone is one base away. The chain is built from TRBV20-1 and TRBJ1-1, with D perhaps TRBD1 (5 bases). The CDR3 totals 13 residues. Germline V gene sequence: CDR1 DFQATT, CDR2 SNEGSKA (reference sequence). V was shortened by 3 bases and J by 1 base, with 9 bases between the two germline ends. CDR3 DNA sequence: TGCAGTGCTAGCGGGACGACGAACACTGAAGCTTTCTTT. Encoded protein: CSASGTTNTEAFF.